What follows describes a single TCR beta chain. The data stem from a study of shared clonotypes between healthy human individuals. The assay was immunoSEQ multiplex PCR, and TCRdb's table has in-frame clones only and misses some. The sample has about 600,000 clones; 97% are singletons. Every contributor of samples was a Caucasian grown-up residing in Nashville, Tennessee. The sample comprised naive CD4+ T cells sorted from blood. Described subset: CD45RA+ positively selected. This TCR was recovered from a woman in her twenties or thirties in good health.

The CDR3, as DNA: TGCGCCAGCAGCTTGGGGGACGGGTTCTCTCGGCAGTACTTC. Translation gives CASSLGDGFSRQYF. The chain employs TRBV5-1 and TRBJ2-5; either TRBD1 or TRBD2 may supply D (5 bases each). CDR3 length: 14 residues. From germline, CDR1 is SGHRS and CDR2 YFSETQ. Trimming removed 0 bases from V and 11 bases from J, with 17 bases in between.